This T cell receptor beta chain is drawn from a study of cytomegalovirus exposure and HLA in healthy donors. The CDR3 has 14 amino acids. Germline V gene data show CDR1 as SGHRS and CDR2 as YFSETQ. The V gene lost 2 bases and the J gene lost 0 bases, with 6 bases spanning the gap. PCR employed 60 Vbeta and 13 Jbeta primers. The assay was immunoSEQ multiplex PCR, and TCRdb's table has in-frame clones only and misses some. The sample records approximately 100,000 clones, approximately 76% being singletons. The sequence derives from a woman aged 45-65 years in good health and CMV-seropositive. The sequenced material came from PBMCs. The chain employs TRBV5-1 and TRBJ2-4; perhaps TRBD2 as D (5 bases). The CDR3 DNA reads as TGCGCCAGCAGCTTCGAGGGAGCCAAAAACATTCAGTACTTC. This translates into CASSFEGAKNIQYF.